Following are 4 T cell receptor beta chains from one sample sequenced in a study of shared clonotypes between healthy human individuals. TCRdb keeps only in-frame clones here, not all; method: immunoSEQ multiplex PCR. The profile shows some 2,000,000 clones, about 95% of them singletons. CD45RO-negative CD8 cells positively selected for CCR7 made up the naive population, which excluded terminally differentiated effector memory CD45RA+ cells. Sequencing used naive CD8+ T cells sorted from blood. These TCRs come from a young man in good health.

This chain connects TRBV4-1 to TRBJ1-2; D is possibly TRBD1 (5 bases). The CDR3 has 16 residues. The V end lost 0 bases, the J end lost 4 bases, and 15 bases lay between the germline ends. From germline, CDR1 is MGHRA and CDR2 YSYEKL. The CDR3 sequence is CASSQENPGRSYGYTF. The CDR3 DNA is TGCGCCAGCAGCCAAGAAAATCCGGGACGTAGCTATGGCTACACCTTC.

In its sample, this clone was seen once. V gene TRBV11-2 combines with J gene TRBJ2-1; the D is unclear. CDR3 length equals 14 residues. Germline V CDR1 and CDR2: SGHAT, FQNNGV. The V gene lost 5 bases and the J gene lost 2 bases, with 10 bases spanning the gap. This CDR3 is CASSLLGTYNEQFF. The DNA of the CDR3 is TGTGCCAGCAGCCTCCTGGGAACCTACAATGAGCAGTTCTTC.

This chain links TRBV5-6 with TRBJ2-1; D perhaps matches TRBD1 (5 bases). From germline, CDR1 is SGHDT and CDR2 YYEEEE. The CDR3 covers 14 residues. Trimming stripped 2 bases from V and 3 bases from J, with 9 bases between. CDR3 DNA sequence: TGTGCCAGCAGCTTTCAAGGGGACTACAATGAGCAGTTCTTC. Amino acid sequence: CASSFQGDYNEQFF.

V usage is TRBV29-1 and J usage is TRBJ2-7; no clear D. The CDR3 has 13 amino acids. V was clipped by 3 bases and J by 3 bases, with 12 bases between them. Germline lookup yields CDR1 SQVTM and CDR2 ANQGSEA. The CDR3 spells CSVESPSLYEQYF. The CDR3 DNA follows: TGCAGCGTTGAGTCTCCATCCCTCTACGAGCAGTACTTC.